This note documents a single TCR beta chain sequence. The antigen is unknown. Germline CDR1 and CDR2: MGHDK and SYGVNS. This CDR3 has 15 residues. Trimming took off 5 bases at V and 1 base at J, with 14 bases between the two ends. This sample is part of a study of identical twins. Overall study findings and caveats: Twins' excess sharing was less marked for out-of-frame beta sequences. Zero-insertion analyses could be partly confounded by invariant MAIT and iNKT cells.

TCRdb re-called the 5' RACE reads with MiXCR, one entry per CDR3 protein. The repertoire holds 1.5 million to 2 million distinct CDR3 sequences, with 25% to 35% as singletons. The clonotype comes from a newborn girl in good health. Sequences were obtained from cord blood. The rearrangement uses TRBV25-1 and TRBJ2-5, with D tentatively TRBD1 (5 bases). The CDR3 loop reads CASSWGGSIQETQYF. In DNA, the CDR3 is TGTGCCAGCAGTTGGGGCGGCTCCATCCAAGAGACCCAGTACTTC.